The 8 T cell receptor beta chains given below trace back to one sample, sequenced in a study of T cell responses to AZD1222 COVID-19 vaccine. Data came from immunoSEQ multiplex PCR; TCRdb stores just in-frame clones and leaves some out. The sample includes over 150,000 clones, over 85% seen only once; the top ten take about 1%. Sequences were derived from peripheral blood, sampled 28 days after the second dose of the MenACWY control vaccine. These receptors all come from an adult who received the MenACWY meningococcal vaccine as a control.

The rearrangement links TRBV6-1 to TRBJ1-5; D ambiguous. Germline V lookup: CDR1 MNHNS, CDR2 SASEGT. V lost 3 bases and J 7 bases, leaving 10 bases between the germline ends. CDR3 length: 13 residues. As DNA, the CDR3 is TGTGCCAGCAGTGACCCCAGAGGGCAGCCCCAGCATTTT. It yields the protein CASSDPRGQPQHF.

The chain couples TRBV7-9 to TRBJ2-1; 9 bases align to TRBD2. After removal of 3 bases from V and 6 bases from J, the junction contained 18 bases not matched to a gene. This CDR3 has 19 residues. Germline V CDR1 and CDR2: SEHNR, FQNEAQ (reference sequence). CDR3 loop: CASSFGGGTPGTSLNEQFF. The CDR3 DNA follows: TGTGCCAGCAGCTTTGGAGGTGGGACCCCCGGGACTAGCCTCAATGAGCAGTTCTTC.

The genes are TRBV6-5 and TRBJ1-5; D possibly corresponds to TRBD1 (6 bases). Germline CDR1 and CDR2: MNHEY and SVGAGI. CDR3 length: 15 amino acids. V shed 5 bases and J shed 2 bases, with 13 bases lying between them. CDR3 amino acids: CASSTVGGRNQPQHF. CDR3 DNA sequence: TGTGCCAGCAGTACGGTTGGGGGGCGCAATCAGCCCCAGCATTTT.

The V gene is TRBV30, the J gene TRBJ1-1; D unclear. V dropped 4 bases and J dropped 1 base, with 13 bases sitting between them. Per the germline V gene, CDR1 is GTSNPN and CDR2 is SVGIG (reference sequence). This CDR3 spans 14 amino acids. The CDR3: CAWKSPRTNTEAFF. Here the CDR3 DNA reads TGTGCCTGGAAAAGTCCAAGGACGAACACTGAAGCTTTCTTT. Looking up the rest from reference TRBV30 and TRBJ1-1 gives the full variable domain: SQTIHQWPATLVQPVGSPLSLECTVEGTSNPNLYWYRQAAGRGLQLLFYSVGIGQISSEVPQNLSASRPQDRQFILSSKKLLLSDSGFYLCAWKSPRTNTEAFFGQGTRLTVV.

The rearrangement uses TRBV11-3 and TRBJ2-7, with TRBD2 as a possible D gene (6 bases). The germline gives CDR1 SGHNT, CDR2 YENEEA. V was pared by 5 bases and J by 2 bases, with 13 bases between. The CDR3 is 14 residues long. The CDR3 protein is CASSRGGGTYEQYF. For the CDR3, the DNA is TGTGCCAGCAGCCGTGGGGGAGGAACCTACGAGCAGTACTTC.

The V and J genes are TRBV19 and TRBJ1-5; unclear D gene. The CDR3 consists of 15 residues. Germline CDR1 LNHDA, CDR2 SQIVND (reference sequence). Deletions cut 4 bases from V and 4 bases from J, with 14 bases between. The CDR3 DNA follows: TGTGCCAGTAGTACGGCGGGCGGGAGGAATCAGCCCCAGCATTTT. This translates into CASSTAGGRNQPQHF.

The CDR3 nucleotides are TGTGCCAGCAGGGACAGGGGGCATGGCTACACCTTC. Amino acid sequence: CASRDRGHGYTF. The chain uses TRBV6-5 and TRBJ1-2; 11 positions agree with TRBD1. CDR1 MNHEY and CDR2 SVGAGI come from the germline V gene. Trimming took 6 bases from V and 6 from J; bases not matched to a gene: 0. This CDR3 has 12 amino acids.

The rearrangement links TRBV5-6 to TRBJ1-1; perhaps TRBD1 as D (6 bases). The CDR3 contains 18 residues. V dropped 1 base and J dropped 7 bases, with 26 bases sitting between them. CDR1 SGHDT and CDR2 YYEEEE come from the germline V gene. As DNA, the CDR3 is TGTGCCAGCAGCTTGTCAACGTGGGCACTAGGGGGTTTCGTTGAAGCTTTCTTT. Translation: CASSLSTWALGGFVEAFF.